Below, one TCR beta chain is given with its context. Its specificity is not known. A single base separates this from a much larger clone, so it may be a read error. This entry is derived from a study of naive and memory T cell subsets. Regarding the study as a whole: Gini index rose across naive, CM, EM and EMRA in CD4 and CD8. Between naive and memory subsets, TCR abundance power law exponents differed.

Both TRBC1 and TRBC2 were covered by a beta constant-region primer of two equimolar oligonucleotides. An oligonucleotide with the SP2 primer and a 12-nucleotide UMI was ligated to the cDNA 3' end. TCRdb reanalysed the UMI-ligation and nested PCR reads using MiXCR and keeps one entry per CDR3 protein. The data show about 85,000 distinct CDR3 sequences, with about an eighth seen just once and 0.9% to 0.95% held by the top ten. This receptor was taken from a human donor in good health. Sequenced input: central memory CD4+ T cells from blood.

CDR3: CASSPDSSGADVLTF. The CDR3 DNA sequence: TGTGCCAGCAGCCCCGACAGTTCCGGGGCCGACGTCCTGACTTTC. This chain connects TRBV3-1 to TRBJ2-6; possibly TRBD1 or TRBD2 for D (5 bases each). Germline values: CDR1 LGHDT, CDR2 YNNKEL (reference sequence). The CDR3 is made up of 15 amino acids.